Following are 27 T cell receptor beta chains from one sample sequenced in a study of T cell responses to AZD1222 COVID-19 vaccine. TCRdb's copy holds only in-frame clones and misses some; the assay was immunoSEQ multiplex PCR. The top ten clones hold roughly 6.2% of a sample with 120,000 or so clones, about 85% of them seen once. Source: peripheral blood, taken on day 0 of AZD1222 vaccination. These receptors all come from an adult in good health.

The V call is TRBV13, the J call TRBJ1-5; perhaps TRBD1 as D (5 bases). The germline V gene encodes CDR1 PRHDT and CDR2 FYEKMQ (reference sequence). This CDR3 spans 14 amino acids. Trimming stripped 0 bases from V and 6 bases from J, with 9 bases between. CDR3: CASSLGGGTQPQHF. Here the CDR3 DNA reads TGTGCCAGCAGCTTAGGGGGGGGAACTCAGCCCCAGCATTTT.

The rearrangement uses TRBV6-2 or TRBV6-3 and TRBJ1-5; D ambiguous. The CDR3 extends over 16 amino acids. Germline V gives CDR1 MNHEY, CDR2 SVGEGT. Trimming removed 2 bases at V and 0 bases at J, with 11 bases between. Here the CDR3 reads CASSYGRASSNQPQHF. In DNA form, the CDR3 reads TGTGCCAGCAGTTACGGCCGGGCTAGTAGCAATCAGCCCCAGCATTTT.

This rearrangement joins TRBV28 to TRBJ1-6; D remains unclear. The CDR3 has 13 residues. Germline V gene data show CDR1 as MDHEN and CDR2 as SYDVKM. The germline V and J ends were trimmed by 11 bases and 7 bases, with 15 bases remaining between them. This chain's CDR3 is CACTRTLNSPLHF. For the CDR3, the DNA is TGTGCCTGTACACGGACGCTCAATTCACCCCTCCACTTT.

V is TRBV6-2 or TRBV6-3 and J is TRBJ2-7; 14 bases map to TRBD2. Germline CDR1 MNHEY, CDR2 SVGEGT. The CDR3 is made up of 17 amino acids. V trimming: 2 bases; J trimming: 5 bases; junction bases outside the gene matches: 8. CDR3 residues: CASSYTRTSGGPHEQYF. The CDR3 DNA reads as TGTGCCAGCAGTTACACCAGGACTAGCGGGGGGCCCCACGAGCAGTACTTC.

The chain links TRBV27 to TRBJ2-3, with 9 bases aligning to TRBD2. Germline V gives CDR1 MNHEY, CDR2 SMNVEV (reference sequence). V lost 5 bases to trimming and J lost 0 bases; unmatched junction nucleotides: 3. The CDR3 is 15 amino acids. The CDR3 spells CASSVSGGSTDTQYF. CDR3 bases: TGTGCCAGCAGTGTTAGCGGGGGAAGCACAGATACGCAGTATTTT.

This clone was observed a single time. The gene calls are TRBV7-9 and TRBJ2-7; 7 bases map to TRBD2. J gave up 3 bases and V 4 bases, and 9 bases lay outside the gene matches. Per the germline V gene, CDR1 is SEHNR and CDR2 is FQNEAQ (reference sequence). The CDR3 is 15 amino acids. The CDR3 coding sequence is TGTGCCAGCAGCTCAGGACGGGAGGCCTTCTACGAGCAGTACTTC. Encoded protein: CASSSGREAFYEQYF.

This chain joins TRBV30 and TRBJ1-6; TRBD1 is a possible D gene (5 bases). CDR1 and CDR2 from the germline V gene are GTSNPN and SVGIG (reference sequence). The V end was cut by 0 bases, the J end by 9 bases, with 6 bases between. The CDR3 sequence is 12 residues long. As DNA, the CDR3 is TGTGCCTGGAGTGTAAGGGGTTCACCCCTCCACTTT. Amino acids: CAWSVRGSPLHF.

The chain carries TRBV2 and TRBJ1-6; D is unresolved. Trimming cost V 1 base and J 7 bases, with 11 bases left between them. Germline-derived CDR1 and CDR2 are SNHLY and FYNNEI. This CDR3 region has 15 residues. DNA of the CDR3: TGTGCCAGCAGTGAAGGGGGTGGCGGAAATTCACCCCTCCACTTT. This gives the protein CASSEGGGGNSPLHF. The full variable domain, its missing parts supplied by reference TRBV2 and TRBJ1-6, is EPEVTQTPSHQVTQMGQEVILRCVPISNHLYFYWYRQILGQKVEFLVSFYNNEISEKSEIFDDQFSVERPDGSNFTLKIRSTKLEDSAMYFCASSEGGGGNSPLHFGNGTRLTVT.

The rearrangement uses TRBV12-3 or TRBV12-4 and TRBJ2-5; D ambiguous. The CDR3 loop spans 13 amino acids. Deletions cut 5 bases from V and 5 bases from J, with 12 bases between. The CDR3, as DNA: TGTGCCAGCAGTACCCGGGCCAGGGAGACCCAGTACTTC. This translates into CASSTRARETQYF.

The rearrangement joins TRBV12-3 or TRBV12-4 to TRBJ1-1; D is unresolved. The germline V and J ends were trimmed by 2 bases and 4 bases, with 5 bases remaining between them. The CDR3 totals 12 residues. CDR3: CASSLQLTEAFF. As DNA, the CDR3 is TGTGCCAGCAGTTTACAACTCACTGAAGCTTTCTTT.

The chain employs TRBV7-2 and TRBJ2-3; TRBD2 matches 12 bases. The CDR3 totals 18 residues. V shed 6 bases and J 3 bases; nucleotides not matched to a gene: 13. Germline CDR1 is SGHTA and CDR2 is FQGNSA. The CDR3 DNA is TGTGCCAGCAGTATACCTCCGGGACTAGCGGGCATAACAGATACGCAGTATTTT. Amino acids: CASSIPPGLAGITDTQYF.

This chain connects TRBV24-1 to TRBJ2-3; D is undetermined. Germline V CDR1 and CDR2: KGHDR, SFDVKD. The CDR3 has 12 residues. Trimming removed 2 bases from V and 7 bases from J, with 6 bases in between. CDR3 region: CATSDWRNTQYF. CDR3 coding DNA: TGTGCCACCAGTGATTGGAGAAATACGCAGTATTTT.

This clone was seen only a few times. The chain employs TRBV6-5 and TRBJ1-5, with a weak D call TRBD1 (5 bases). CDR3 length equals 14 residues. Germline V CDR1 and CDR2: MNHEY, SVGAGI. V was trimmed by 7 bases and J by 5 bases, leaving 15 bases between them. CDR3 sequence (DNA): TGTGCCAGCACTAACACAGGAGCCTATCAGCCCCAGCATTTT. Protein product: CASTNTGAYQPQHF.

The rearrangement joins TRBV28 to TRBJ1-1; D unclear. The germline gives CDR1 MDHEN, CDR2 SYDVKM. Trimming took off 5 bases at V and 3 bases at J, with 10 bases between the two ends. This CDR3 contains 13 residues. The CDR3 is CASSPIGDTEAFF. In nucleotides, the CDR3 is TGTGCCAGCAGTCCTATCGGGGACACTGAAGCTTTCTTT.

The chain employs TRBV6-1 and TRBJ2-7; TRBD1 agrees at 7 bases. Germline V gene sequence: CDR1 MNHNS, CDR2 SASEGT. The J segment lost 3 bases and the V segment lost 1 base, leaving 15 bases of the junction unmatched. There are 18 residues in the CDR3. Written as DNA, the CDR3 is TGTGCCAGCAGTGAAGGCAAAAAGGGGGCATCTGTTTTCTACGAGCAGTACTTC. Encoded protein: CASSEGKKGASVFYEQYF.

The chain carries TRBV7-3 and TRBJ2-6; D uncertain. The length of the CDR3 is 16 residues. Trimming removed 5 bases from V and 0 bases from J, with 11 bases in between. Germline assignment: CDR1 SGHTA and CDR2 FQGTGA. Written as DNA, the CDR3 is TGTGCCAGCAGCGCCCAGTTGATCTCTGGGGCCAACGTCCTGACTTTC. It specifies CASSAQLISGANVLTF.

This chain joins TRBV12-5 and TRBJ1-6; maybe TRBD1 (5 bases). The CDR3 is made up of 15 amino acids. V was shortened by 4 bases and J by 10 bases, with 17 bases between the two germline ends. Germline CDR1 reads LGHNT; CDR2 reads FRNRAP. CDR3 amino acids: CASGYRDASQSPLHF. CDR3 nucleotides: TGTGCTAGTGGTTACCGGGACGCCTCCCAATCACCCCTCCACTTT. The full variable domain, in which reference TRBV12-5 and TRBJ1-6 provide the parts outside the CDR3, is DARVTQTPRHKVTEMGQEVTMRCQPILGHNTVFWYRQTMMQGLELLAYFRNRAPLDDSGMPKDRFSAEMPDATLATLKIQPSEPRDSAVYFCASGYRDASQSPLHFGNGTRLTVT.

The chain uses TRBV12-3 or TRBV12-4 and TRBJ1-2; D remains ambiguous. This CDR3 has 12 residues. V was shortened by 5 bases and J by 8 bases, with 12 bases between the two germline ends. The CDR3: CASSGDGRGYTF. CDR3 nucleotides: TGTGCCAGCAGTGGAGACGGTCGGGGCTACACCTTC.

The chain uses TRBV11-3 and TRBJ2-2; D not certain. Germline assignment: CDR1 SGHNT and CDR2 YENEEA. V lost 0 bases and J 7 bases, leaving 6 bases between the germline ends. The CDR3 covers 13 residues. The chain's CDR3 is CASSLEGGGELFF. CDR3 DNA sequence: TGTGCCAGCAGCTTAGAAGGTGGCGGGGAGCTGTTTTTT.

The genes are TRBV19 and TRBJ1-3; possibly TRBD1 for D (5 bases). CDR1 is LNHDA and CDR2 is SQIVND in the germline V gene (reference sequence). Trimming pared 3 bases from V and 2 bases from J, leaving 11 bases between. The CDR3 contains 15 residues. CDR3 in amino acids: CASSIRQQTGNTIYF. In nucleotides, the CDR3 is TGTGCCAGTAGTATTCGACAGCAGACTGGAAACACCATATATTTT.

With respect to this clone: Other DNA sequences of this sample code for an identical CDR3. The rearrangement joins TRBV5-1 to TRBJ1-2; possible D gene TRBD1, 6 bases. Trimming took 4 bases from V and 4 from J, leaving 8 bases between them. The CDR3 consists of 12 residues. Germline V gene data show CDR1 as SGHRS and CDR2 as YFSETQ. The CDR3 loop is CASSPDSYGYTF. CDR3 bases: TGCGCCAGCAGCCCGGACAGCTATGGCTACACCTTC.

The chain combines TRBV11-3 with TRBJ2-2, with D uncertain. CDR1 SGHNT and CDR2 YENEEA come from the germline V gene. There are 14 residues in the CDR3. V dropped 0 bases and J dropped 3 bases, with 5 bases sitting between them. CDR3 loop: CASSLDLDTGELFF. CDR3 nucleotides: TGTGCCAGCAGCTTAGATTTGGACACCGGGGAGCTGTTTTTT.

The rearrangement uses TRBV7-9 and TRBJ1-4; 9 bases map to TRBD1. CDR3 length: 15 amino acids. Trimming took 5 bases from V and 8 from J; bases not matched to a gene: 9. Germline-derived CDR1 and CDR2 are SEHNR and FQNEAQ (reference sequence). This CDR3 reads CASSPDRGIGEKLFF. The CDR3 DNA reads TGTGCCAGCAGCCCAGACAGGGGGATAGGCGAAAAACTGTTTTTT.

The rearrangement joins TRBV5-1 to TRBJ1-1, with D unresolved. The CDR3 has 15 residues. Germline CDR1 is SGHRS and CDR2 is YFSETQ. V lost 0 bases to trimming and J lost 1 base, with 10 bases between them. The DNA of the CDR3 is TGCGCCAGCAGCTTGGATCGGCTTCGGAACACTGAAGCTTTCTTT. It codes for CASSLDRLRNTEAFF.

This chain joins TRBV11-3 and TRBJ1-5, with D tentatively TRBD1 (6 bases). V lost 5 bases, J lost 6 bases, and 14 bases lay in between. The length of the CDR3 is 14 residues. In germline, CDR1 is SGHNT, CDR2 YENEEA. In DNA form, the CDR3 reads TGTGCCAGCAGCGCACAGGGTTGGAGTCAGCCCCAGCATTTT. This translates into CASSAQGWSQPQHF.

The CDR3 sequence: CASSEGLRSGGRLETDTQYF. The CDR3 DNA follows: TGTGCCAGCAGTGAGGGGTTAAGGAGCGGGGGGCGCCTTGAGACAGATACGCAGTATTTT. This sequence joins TRBV2 and TRBJ2-3, with 9 bases that match TRBD2. The germline V gene has CDR1 SNHLY and CDR2 FYNNEI. V was pared by 3 bases and J by 3 bases, with 19 bases of the junction left unmatched. The length of the CDR3 is 20 residues.

The chain recombines TRBV10-3 with TRBJ1-2, with D uncertain. Germline CDR1 ENHRY, CDR2 SYGVKD. V was cut by 2 bases and J by 2 bases, with 6 bases left in between. The CDR3 runs to 13 residues. DNA for the CDR3: TGTGCCATCAGTGAGGCGGAAAACTATGGCTACACCTTC. Amino acids: CAISEAENYGYTF.